This TCR beta chain emerged from a study of metastatic and nonmetastatic thyroid tumors. This clone was observed many times. The same CDR3 is also encoded by other DNA sequences in this sample. TCRdb called clones again from the PCR reads with MiXCR. The data hold tens of thousands of clones, with around a sixth observed a single time. The CDR3 loop spans 14 amino acids. Germline lookup yields CDR1 SGDLS and CDR2 YYNGEE. The V end was cut by 0 bases, the J end by 0 bases, with 7 bases between. Among the patients, none had received any treatment before thyroid surgery. The sequence derives from a female donor with papillary thyroid cancer or a benign thyroid nodule (not recorded which). Some clones in this sample may be carry-over from other donors' samples. This chain links TRBV9 with TRBJ2-7, with D uncertain. Input material: tumor tissue. The CDR3 nucleotides read TGTGCCAGCAGCGTAGGGTCAGACTCCTACGAGCAGTACTTC. Amino acid sequence: CASSVGSDSYEQYF.